This entry concerns a single TCR beta chain. This clonotype has a handful of counts. Its target antigen remains unknown. Base quality data are lacking; no much larger clone is found one base away. The record originates from a study of CD8 T cells in Susac syndrome (dated by TCRdb to about 2019). About the investigation overall: Of the Susac syndrome patients who were sequenced, 5 or 6 had clinically active disease and fewer than ten were in clinical remission. Susac syndrome patients were therapy-naive, on corticosteroids (some also receiving IVIg), or on IVIg alone at blood withdrawal. The study compared CD8+ T cell repertoire clonality among 12 healthy donors, around 14 Susac syndrome patients and roughly 15 multiple sclerosis patients. Whether CD8+ T cell activation and differentiation in Susac syndrome was antigen driven was tested using repertoire sequencing. The research as a whole found: The number of individuals in the TCR sequencing and HLA analysis was acknowledged as relatively small. Clonal expansion was seen in Susac syndrome CD8+ repertoires, peaking in CD8+ TEMRA cells and being greater in clinically active patients than in remitting ones. In the total CD8+ and CD8+ TEMRA repertoires, sixteen and five Susac-specific public clones, respectively, were identified.

The germline V gene yields SGHVS for CDR1 and FQNEAQ for CDR2. From the cysteine through the phenylalanine, the CDR3 covers 16 amino acids. Only CDR3 DNA remains: 48 bases, in frame from the first base. V and J are trimmed by 5 bases and 6 bases, and the gene matches miss 15 bases of the junction. Peripheral blood CD8+ and CD4+ T cells from healthy donors, Susac syndrome patients and multiple sclerosis patients were profiled using high-throughput TCR beta sequencing. The Susac syndrome patients fulfilled recently defined diagnostic criteria for definite or probable disease. Bulk CD8+ and CD4+ T cells were purified by magnetic negative isolation, whereas CD8+ TEMRA cells were enriched by FACS. Blood was drawn into EDTA tubes, processed within 24 hours, and PBMCs were isolated by density gradient centrifugation. PBMCs intended for TCR sequencing were cryopreserved in liquid nitrogen and were subsequently thawed in a 37 degrees C water bath. A purity of at least 90% was achieved for sorted or isolated CD4+, CD8+ and CD8+ TEMRA cells.

RNA was extracted using the RNeasy kit, and roughly 0.45 to 1 ug of the RNA was reverse transcribed with random hexamers. TCR beta CDR3 regions were amplified with the immunoSEQ multiplex PCR assay covering 54 Vbeta and 13 Jbeta segments. PCR amplification bias was corrected using a synthetic template baseline for primer optimization and computational correction. Processing in the source paper ran as follows. Reads were assigned to V, D and J genes according to IMGT and analyzed in immunoSEQ Analyzer, with only productive sequences retained. To calculate clonality, Shannon entropy was normalized by log2 of the number of productive unique sequences and then subtracted from one. For each patient and control, public and private clones were evaluated among the 100 most prevalent clones. A clone was defined as Susac-specific if it was absent from the healthy and MS cohorts, from some 1,100 published viral clones and from other ImmuneACCESS disease sequences. Through fastp at Q25 and MiXCR, TCRdb rebuilt clones from the public reads, retaining in-frame beta chains. Each record represents a unique CDR3 protein, reported with the most common genes and DNA among its rows. Here the V and J calls rest on TCRdb's processing, not on the authors' analysis. The sample data list roughly 76,000 distinct CDR3 sequences, and over 85% of these were observed just once. The leading ten clones occupy 0.35% to 0.5% of the sample.

The TCR was taken from a human donor with Susac syndrome. Source material: CD8+ T cells from PBMCs. This chain joins TRBV7-8 to TRBJ2-7; the junction holds 8 bases that match TRBD1. The CDR3 corresponds to CASSVPSGTGTGEQYF. The nucleotide sequence is given as TGTGCCAGCAGCGTGCCTTCCGGGACAGGTACCGGCGAGCAGTACTTC.